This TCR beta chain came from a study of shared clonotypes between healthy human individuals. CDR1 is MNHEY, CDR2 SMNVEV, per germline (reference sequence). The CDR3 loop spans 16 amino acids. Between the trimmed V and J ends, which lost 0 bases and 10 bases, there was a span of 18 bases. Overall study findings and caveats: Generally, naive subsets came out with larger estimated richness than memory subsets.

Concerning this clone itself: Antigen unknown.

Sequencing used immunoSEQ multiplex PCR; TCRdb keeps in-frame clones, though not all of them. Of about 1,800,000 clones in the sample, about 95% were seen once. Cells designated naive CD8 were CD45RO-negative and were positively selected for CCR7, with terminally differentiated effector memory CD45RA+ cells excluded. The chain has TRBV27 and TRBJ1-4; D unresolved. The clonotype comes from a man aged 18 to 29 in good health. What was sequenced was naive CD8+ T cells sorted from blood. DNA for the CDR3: TGTGCCAGCAGTTTATCGAGCGGACCTTTGAACGCAAAACTGTTTTTT. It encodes CASSLSSGPLNAKLFF.